The sequence of this T cell receptor (beta chain) was determined in a study of PD-L1 blockade in urothelial cancer. Across the whole study: Analyzed time points were 3 weeks (second dose) and 6 weeks after therapy began.

Sequenced by immunoSEQ multiplex PCR; TCRdb stores in-frame clones only, minus some. The data hold tens of thousands of clones, with around 83% observed a single time. Germline lookup yields CDR1 MNHNY and CDR2 SVGAGI (reference sequence). CDR3 length: 15 amino acids. Trimming shortened V by 3 bases and J by 8 bases, and 19 bases separated the two germline ends. Time point meaning: pretreatment peripheral blood. The receptor was derived from a man between 45 and 60 years old with urothelial cancer. The chain employs TRBV6-6 and TRBJ1-2, with D uncertain. This specimen consisted of PBMCs, obtained around atezolizumab (anti-PD-L1) treatment. CDR3 bases: TGTGCCAGCAGTTATCCCTTCGAGCGGGAGTGGGGCTACACCTTC. It translates to CASSYPFEREWGYTF.